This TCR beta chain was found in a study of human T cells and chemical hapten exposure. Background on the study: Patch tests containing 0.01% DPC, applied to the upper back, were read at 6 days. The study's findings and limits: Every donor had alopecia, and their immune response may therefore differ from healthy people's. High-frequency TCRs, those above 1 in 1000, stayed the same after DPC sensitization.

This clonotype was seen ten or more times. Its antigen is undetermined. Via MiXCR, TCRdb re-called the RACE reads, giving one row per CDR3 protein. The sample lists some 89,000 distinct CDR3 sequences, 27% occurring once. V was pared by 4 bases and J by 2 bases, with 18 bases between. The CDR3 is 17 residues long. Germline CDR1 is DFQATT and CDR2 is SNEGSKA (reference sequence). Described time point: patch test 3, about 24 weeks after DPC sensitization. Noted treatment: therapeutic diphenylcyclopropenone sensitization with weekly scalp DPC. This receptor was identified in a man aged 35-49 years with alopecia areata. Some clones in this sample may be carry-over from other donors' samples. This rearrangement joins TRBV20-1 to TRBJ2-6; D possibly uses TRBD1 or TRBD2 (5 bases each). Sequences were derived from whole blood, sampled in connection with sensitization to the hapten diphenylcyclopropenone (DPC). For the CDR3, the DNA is TGCAGTGCTAAACCCGGCAGGGTGGGACCTGGGGCCAACGTCCTGACTTTC. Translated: CSAKPGRVGPGANVLTF.